This TCR beta chain stems from a study of coeliac disease. Overall study context: Coeliac patients had newly diagnosed active disease, refractory type I disease, or gluten-free diet control.

Germline V gene lookup returns CDR1 KGHSH and CDR2 LQKENI. The CDR3 is 14 amino acids. V was shortened by 4 bases and J by 3 bases, with 12 bases between the two germline ends. Produced via immunoSEQ multiplex PCR; TCRdb's table is partial and in-frame only. The repertoire includes around 4,100 clones, less than 70% of them detected once, and more than 15% sits in the top ten. The source material was intraepithelial lymphocytes from the gut. The rearrangement joins TRBV18 to TRBJ1-1, with D possibly matching TRBD1 (5 bases). The sequence was collected from a human donor with active celiac disease. CDR3 bases: TGTGCCAGCTCACTTACAGGTTGGGACACTGAAGCTTTCTTT. Amino acids: CASSLTGWDTEAFF.